This TCR beta chain was identified in a study of T-cell memory formation after mild COVID-19. Study results and caveats: CD4/CD8 balance characterized clones contracting day 15 to 85, and CD4+ skew characterized later expanders.

Concerning this clonotype: Antigen specificity is unknown.

One entry per CDR3 protein results from TCRdb running MiXCR on the 5' RACE reads. The sample includes 250,000 to 350,000 distinct CDR3 sequences, less than 20% of them seen just once. This CDR3 comprises 12 residues. The germline gives CDR1 SGHTA, CDR2 FQGNSA. V was clipped by 6 bases and J by 4 bases, with 8 bases between them. This sequence originates from a man between 18 and 35 years old who had mild COVID-19 (a few samples of this study predate the infection). Cell type and time point are not known. V usage is TRBV7-2 and J usage is TRBJ2-3; D is undetermined. Sequenced material: PBMCs or a T cell subset sorted from them (not recorded which). In DNA, the CDR3 is TGTGCCAGCAGGGCGCAATCAGATACGCAGTATTTT. The encoded protein is CASRAQSDTQYF.